A selection of T cell receptor beta chains follows, all from one sample in a study of cytomegalovirus exposure and HLA in healthy donors. Data came from immunoSEQ multiplex PCR; TCRdb stores just in-frame clones and leaves some out. The table includes 150,000 to 180,000 clones, over 70% detected once. Sample: PBMCs. The receptor source for this set is a man younger than 40 in good health and CMV-seronegative. Both conserved end residues are part of each CDR3. The D gene is left open where the match is weak. Expanded clones are given a class, and other clones once, few, many or no size at all.

j_call | d_call | v_call | clone_size | cdr3_nt | cdr3_aa
TRBJ2-3 | - | TRBV2 | - | TGTGCCAGCACAGCGTCTAGCACAGATACGCAGTATTTT | CASTASSTDTQYF
TRBJ2-7 | - | TRBV28 | few | TGTGCCAGCAGTTTGGCAGGGTTCAACGAGCAGTACTTC | CASSLAGFNEQYF
TRBJ1-2 | - | TRBV5-4 | - | TGTGCCAGCAGCTTAGAACAGAACTATGGCTACACCTTC | CASSLEQNYGYTF
TRBJ2-1 | TRBD2 | TRBV5-6 | - | TGTGCCAGCAGCCAGGGACTAGCGGGGGCGGGTGAGCAGTTCTTC | CASSQGLAGAGEQFF
TRBJ2-3 | TRBD2 | TRBV14 | - | TGTGCCAGCAGCCCGACTAGCGGTGCCCCAGATACGCAGTATTTT | CASSPTSGAPDTQYF
TRBJ2-7 | - | TRBV7-9 | - | TGTTCCAGCAGTCCACAGGGCTACGAGCAGTACTTC | CSSSPQGYEQYF
TRBJ2-7 | - | TRBV28 | - | TGTGCCAGCAGTTGGGGGGACGAGCAGTACTTC | CASSWGDEQYF
TRBJ1-3 | - | TRBV5-4 | once | TGTGCCAGCAGCTTCGGGGGGCCCTCCTCTGGAAACACCATATATTTT | CASSFGGPSSGNTIYF
TRBJ2-1 | TRBD2 | TRBV27 | few | TGTGCCAGCAGTTTGCTTGGGGGGGGGAACAATGAGCAGTTCTTC | CASSLLGGGNNEQFF
TRBJ1-1 | - | TRBV19 | few | TGTGCCAGTGGGAGCACAGCAAACACTGAAGCTTTCTTT | CASGSTANTEAFF
TRBJ1-6 | TRBD1 | TRBV27 | - | TGTGCCAGCAGTTACACCTTCGGGACAGGGGTTTCACCCCTCCACTTT | CASSYTFGTGVSPLHF
TRBJ1-1 | TRBD1 | TRBV7-2 | once | TGTGCCAGCAGCTTGGGGGGACAGGGGGCGAGGAGTGGGGTCTTT | CASSLGGQGARSGVF
TRBJ1-1 | TRBD1 | TRBV4-2 | - | TGTGCCAGCAGCCCCAGGGGGCAGAATCCAGGGAGAGCTTTCTTT | CASSPRGQNPGRAFF
TRBJ1-2 | - | TRBV5-4 | - | TGTGCCAGCAGCTTGGTGACGGAGAACTATGGCTACACCTTC | CASSLVTENYGYTF
TRBJ2-3 | - | TRBV5-6 | - | TGTGCCAGCAGCGTCCGACAGGGACTCACAGATACGCAGTATTTT | CASSVRQGLTDTQYF
TRBJ1-1 | - | TRBV4-3 | - | TGCGCCAGCAGCCAAGACAGGGGAGAGACTGAAGCTTTCTTT | CASSQDRGETEAFF
TRBJ1-2 | - | TRBV13 | - | TGTGCCAGCAGCAAAGGCGCGGGTTATAACACCTTC | CASSKGAGYNTF
TRBJ2-1 | - | TRBV9 | - | TGTGCCAGCAGCGTTGTCCCGTACAATGAGCAGTTCTTC | CASSVVPYNEQFF
TRBJ1-2 | TRBD1 | TRBV9 | - | TGTGCCAGCAGCGGCGGATCGACAGGGGCCCTCAACTATGGCTACACCTTC | CASSGGSTGALNYGYTF
TRBJ1-3 | TRBD1 | TRBV6-5 | - | TGTGCCAGCAGCAGGACAGGGACTGGAAACACCATATATTTT | CASSRTGTGNTIYF
TRBJ1-1 | TRBD1 | TRBV19 | - | TGTGCCAGTGGGACAGGGTTGAGCACTGAAGCTTTCTTT | CASGTGLSTEAFF
TRBJ1-5 | TRBD1 | TRBV9 | - | TGTGCCAGCAGCGAAGGACAGGGGGCGAATCAGCCCCAGCATTTT | CASSEGQGANQPQHF
TRBJ2-3 | TRBD2 | TRBV5-4 | - | TGTGCCAGCAGCCCTAGCGGGGGTAGCACAGATACGCAGTATTTT | CASSPSGGSTDTQYF
TRBJ1-6 | - | TRBV30 | - | TGTGCCTGGACTAGGGGGGGACAATCACCCCTCAACTTT | CAWTRGGQSPLNF
TRBJ1-5 | - | TRBV30 | once | TGTGCCTGGAGTAACGGAGGCAATCAGCCCCAGAATTTT | CAWSNGGNQPQNF
TRBJ1-3 | TRBD1 | TRBV6-1 | - | TGTGCCAGCAGCGAGGGACAGATCGGCGGCACCATATATTTT | CASSEGQIGGTIYF
TRBJ2-7 | - | TRBV7-9 | - | TGTGCCAGCAGCTCACCTGGAGGCTACGAGCAGTACTTC | CASSSPGGYEQYF
TRBJ2-5 | TRBD2 | TRBV9 | - | TGTGCCAGCAGCGCCGGGACTAGCGTAGAAGAGACCCAGTACTTC | CASSAGTSVEETQYF
TRBJ2-7 | TRBD1 | TRBV5-4 | few | TGTGCCAGCAGCTTGGTGGGACAGGACTACGAGCAGTACTTC | CASSLVGQDYEQYF